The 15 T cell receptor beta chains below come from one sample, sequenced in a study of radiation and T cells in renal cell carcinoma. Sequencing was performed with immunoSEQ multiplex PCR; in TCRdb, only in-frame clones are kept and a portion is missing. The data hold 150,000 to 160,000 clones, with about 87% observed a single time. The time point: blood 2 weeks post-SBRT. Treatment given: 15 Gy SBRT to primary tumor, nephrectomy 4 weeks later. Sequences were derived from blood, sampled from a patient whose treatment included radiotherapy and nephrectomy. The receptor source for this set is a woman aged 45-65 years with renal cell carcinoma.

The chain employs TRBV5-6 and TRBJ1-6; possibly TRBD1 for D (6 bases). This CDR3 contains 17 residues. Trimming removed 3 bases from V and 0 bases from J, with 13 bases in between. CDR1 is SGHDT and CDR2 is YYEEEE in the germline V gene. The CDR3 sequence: CASSSGQISSYNSPLHF. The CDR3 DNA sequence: TGTGCCAGCAGCTCCGGACAGATCAGCTCCTATAATTCACCCCTCCACTTT.

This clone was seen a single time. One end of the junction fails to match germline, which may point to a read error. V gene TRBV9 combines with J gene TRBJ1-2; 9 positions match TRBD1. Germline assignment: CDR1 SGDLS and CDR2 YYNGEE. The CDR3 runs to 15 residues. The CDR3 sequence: CASSGPGQGNFGYTF. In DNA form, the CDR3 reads TGTGCCAGCAGCGGACCGGGACAGGGTAACTTTGGCTACACCTTC.

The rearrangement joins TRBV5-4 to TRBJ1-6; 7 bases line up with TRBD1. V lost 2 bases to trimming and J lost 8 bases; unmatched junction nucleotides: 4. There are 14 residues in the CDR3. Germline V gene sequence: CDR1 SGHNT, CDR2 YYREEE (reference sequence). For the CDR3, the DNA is TGTGCCAGCAGCTTACAGGGGATGGATTCACCCCTCCACTTT. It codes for CASSLQGMDSPLHF.

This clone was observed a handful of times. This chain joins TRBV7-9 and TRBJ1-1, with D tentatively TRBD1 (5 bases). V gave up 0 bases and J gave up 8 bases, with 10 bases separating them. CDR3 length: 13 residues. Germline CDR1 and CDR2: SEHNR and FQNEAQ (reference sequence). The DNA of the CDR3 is TGTGCCAGCAGCTTAGCAGGAGGGGCCGAAGCTTTCTTT. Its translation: CASSLAGGAEAFF.

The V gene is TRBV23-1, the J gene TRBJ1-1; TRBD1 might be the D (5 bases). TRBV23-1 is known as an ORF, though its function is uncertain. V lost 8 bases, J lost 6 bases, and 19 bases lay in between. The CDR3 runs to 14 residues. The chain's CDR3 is CASPRGDCLSEAFF. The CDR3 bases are TGCGCCAGCCCTCGAGGGGACTGTCTCTCTGAAGCTTTCTTT.

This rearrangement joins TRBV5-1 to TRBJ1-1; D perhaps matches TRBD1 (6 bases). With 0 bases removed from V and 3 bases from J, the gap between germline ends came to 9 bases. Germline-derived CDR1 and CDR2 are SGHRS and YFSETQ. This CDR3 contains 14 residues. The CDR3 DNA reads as TGCGCCAGCAGCTTGGTGGGGGCGGACACTGAAGCTTTCTTT. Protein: CASSLVGADTEAFF.

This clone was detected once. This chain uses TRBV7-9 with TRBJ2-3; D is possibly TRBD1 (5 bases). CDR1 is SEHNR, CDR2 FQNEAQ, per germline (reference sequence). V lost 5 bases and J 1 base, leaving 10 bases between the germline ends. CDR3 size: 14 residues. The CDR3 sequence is CASSAGFGTDTQYF. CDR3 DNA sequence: TGTGCCAGCAGCGCAGGGTTTGGCACAGATACGCAGTATTTT.

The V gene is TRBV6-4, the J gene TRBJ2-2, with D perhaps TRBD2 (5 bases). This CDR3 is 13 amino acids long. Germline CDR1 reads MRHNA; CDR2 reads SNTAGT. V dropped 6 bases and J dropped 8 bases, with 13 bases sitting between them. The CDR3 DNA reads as TGTGCCAGCAGCCTACTAGACGGGGGGGAGCTGTTTTTT. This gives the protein CASSLLDGGELFF.

CDR3 nucleotides: TGTGCTAGTGGTTTGGACTTCCCACGGGGGGCCCAAGAGACCCAGTACTTC. Its protein is CASGLDFPRGAQETQYF. V and J are TRBV12-5 and TRBJ2-5; tentatively, D is TRBD2 (7 bases). This CDR3 comprises 17 residues. Germline V gene lookup returns CDR1 LGHNT and CDR2 FRNRAP. V shed 1 base and J shed 1 base, with 16 bases lying between them.

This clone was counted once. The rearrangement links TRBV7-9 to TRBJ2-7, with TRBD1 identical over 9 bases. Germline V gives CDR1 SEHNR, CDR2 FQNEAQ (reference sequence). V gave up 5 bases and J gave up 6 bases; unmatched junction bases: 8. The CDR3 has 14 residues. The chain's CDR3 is CASSPGQGKFEQYF. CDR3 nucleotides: TGTGCCAGCAGCCCGGGACAGGGAAAATTCGAGCAGTACTTC.

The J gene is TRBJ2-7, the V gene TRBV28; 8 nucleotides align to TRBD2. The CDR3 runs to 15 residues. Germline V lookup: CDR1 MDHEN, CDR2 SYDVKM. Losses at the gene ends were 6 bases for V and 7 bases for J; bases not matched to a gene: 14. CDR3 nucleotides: TGTGCCAGCAGCTACTCAGCGGGGGACCTATCGGAGCAGTACTTC. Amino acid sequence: CASSYSAGDLSEQYF.

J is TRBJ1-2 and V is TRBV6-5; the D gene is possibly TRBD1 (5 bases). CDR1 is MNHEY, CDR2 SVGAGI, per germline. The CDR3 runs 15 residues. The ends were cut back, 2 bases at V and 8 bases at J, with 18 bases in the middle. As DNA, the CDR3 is TGTGCCAGCAGTTACAAATCTACCAGGGTTGGGGGCTACACCTTC. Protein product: CASSYKSTRVGGYTF.

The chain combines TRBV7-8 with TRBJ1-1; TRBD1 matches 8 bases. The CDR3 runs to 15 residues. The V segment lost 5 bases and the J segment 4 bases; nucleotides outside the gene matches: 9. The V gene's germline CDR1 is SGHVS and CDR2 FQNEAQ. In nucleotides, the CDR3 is TGTGCCAGCAGCCGTATTACGACAGGGGCCACTGAAGCTTTCTTT. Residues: CASSRITTGATEAFF.

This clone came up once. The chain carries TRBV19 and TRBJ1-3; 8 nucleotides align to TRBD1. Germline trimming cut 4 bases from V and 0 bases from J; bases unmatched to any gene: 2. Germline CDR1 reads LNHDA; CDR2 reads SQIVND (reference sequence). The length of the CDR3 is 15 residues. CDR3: CASSTTGDSGNTIYF. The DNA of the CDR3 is TGTGCCAGTAGTACGACAGGGGACTCTGGAAACACCATATATTTT.

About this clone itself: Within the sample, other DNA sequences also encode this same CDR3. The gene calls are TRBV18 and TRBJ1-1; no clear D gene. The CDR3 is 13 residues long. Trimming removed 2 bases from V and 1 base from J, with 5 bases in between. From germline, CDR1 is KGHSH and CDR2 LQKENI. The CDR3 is CASSPGQNTEAFF. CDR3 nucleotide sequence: TGTGCCAGCTCACCAGGGCAGAACACTGAAGCTTTCTTT.